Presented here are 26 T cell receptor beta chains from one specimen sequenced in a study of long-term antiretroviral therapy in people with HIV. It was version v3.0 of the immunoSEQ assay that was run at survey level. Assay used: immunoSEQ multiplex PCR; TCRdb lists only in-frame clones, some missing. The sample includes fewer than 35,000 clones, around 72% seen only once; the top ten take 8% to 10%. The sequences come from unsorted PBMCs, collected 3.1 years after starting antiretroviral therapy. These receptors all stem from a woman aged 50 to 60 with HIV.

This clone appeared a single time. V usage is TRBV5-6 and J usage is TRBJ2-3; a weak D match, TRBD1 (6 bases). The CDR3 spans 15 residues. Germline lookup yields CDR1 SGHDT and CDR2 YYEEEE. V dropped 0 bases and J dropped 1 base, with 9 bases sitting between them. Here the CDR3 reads CASSLVGAGTDTQYF. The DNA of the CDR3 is TGTGCCAGCAGCTTGGTGGGGGCCGGCACAGATACGCAGTATTTT. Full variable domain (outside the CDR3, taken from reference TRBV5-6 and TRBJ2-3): DAGVTQSPTHLIKTRGQQVTLRCSPKSGHDTVSWYQQALGQGPQFIFQYYEEEERQRGNFPDRFSGHQFPNYSSELNVNALLLGDSALYLCASSLVGAGTDTQYFGPGTRLTVL.

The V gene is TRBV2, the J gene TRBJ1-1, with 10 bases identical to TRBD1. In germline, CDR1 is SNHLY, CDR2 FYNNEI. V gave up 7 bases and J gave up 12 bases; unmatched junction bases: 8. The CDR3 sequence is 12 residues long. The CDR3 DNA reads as TGTGCCAGCACCCGGGACAGGGGAACGTCTTTCTTT. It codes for CASTRDRGTSFF.

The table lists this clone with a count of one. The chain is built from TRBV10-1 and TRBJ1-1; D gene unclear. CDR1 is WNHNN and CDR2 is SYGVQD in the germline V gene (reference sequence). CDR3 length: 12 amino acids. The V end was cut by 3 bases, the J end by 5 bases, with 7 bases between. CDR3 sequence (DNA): TGCGCCAGCAGTGATGGTCGAACTGAAGCTTTCTTT. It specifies CASSDGRTEAFF.

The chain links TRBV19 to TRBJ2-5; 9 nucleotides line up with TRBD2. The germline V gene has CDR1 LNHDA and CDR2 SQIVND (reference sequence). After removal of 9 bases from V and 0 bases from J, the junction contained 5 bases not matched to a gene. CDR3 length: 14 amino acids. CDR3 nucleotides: TGTGCCAGCCGAGCGGGGGGATACCAAGAGACCCAGTACTTC. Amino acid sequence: CASRAGGYQETQYF.

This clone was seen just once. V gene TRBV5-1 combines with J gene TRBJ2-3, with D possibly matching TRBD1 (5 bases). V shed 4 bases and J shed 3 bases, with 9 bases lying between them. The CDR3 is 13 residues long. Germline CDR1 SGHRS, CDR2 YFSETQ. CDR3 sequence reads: CASSEQGTDTQYF. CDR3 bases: TGCGCCAGCAGCGAGCAGGGTACAGATACGCAGTATTTT.

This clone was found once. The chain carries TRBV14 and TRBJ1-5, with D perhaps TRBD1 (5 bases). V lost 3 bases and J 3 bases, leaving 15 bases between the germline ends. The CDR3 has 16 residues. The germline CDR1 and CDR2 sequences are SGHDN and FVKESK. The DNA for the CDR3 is TGTGCCAGCAGCCATCCATGGGGAGGGGCCAATCAGCCCCAGCATTTT. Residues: CASSHPWGGANQPQHF.

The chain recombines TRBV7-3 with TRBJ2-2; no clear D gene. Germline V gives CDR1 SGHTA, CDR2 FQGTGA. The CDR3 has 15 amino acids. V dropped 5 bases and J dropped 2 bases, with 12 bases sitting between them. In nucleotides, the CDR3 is TGTGCCAGCAGCCCCTCGGTTGGAAACACCGGGGAGCTGTTTTTT. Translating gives CASSPSVGNTGELFF.

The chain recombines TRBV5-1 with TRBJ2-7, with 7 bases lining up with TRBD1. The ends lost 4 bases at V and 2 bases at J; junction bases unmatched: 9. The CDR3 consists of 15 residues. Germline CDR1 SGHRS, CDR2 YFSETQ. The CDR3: CASSNPGTATYEQYF. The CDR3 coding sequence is TGCGCCAGCAGCAACCCCGGGACAGCCACCTACGAGCAGTACTTC.

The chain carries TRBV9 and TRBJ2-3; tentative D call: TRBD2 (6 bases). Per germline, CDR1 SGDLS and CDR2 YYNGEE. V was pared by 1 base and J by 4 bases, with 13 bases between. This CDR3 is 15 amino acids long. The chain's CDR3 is CASSVLAGWADTQYF. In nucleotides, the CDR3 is TGTGCCAGCAGCGTACTCGCGGGGTGGGCAGATACGCAGTATTTT.

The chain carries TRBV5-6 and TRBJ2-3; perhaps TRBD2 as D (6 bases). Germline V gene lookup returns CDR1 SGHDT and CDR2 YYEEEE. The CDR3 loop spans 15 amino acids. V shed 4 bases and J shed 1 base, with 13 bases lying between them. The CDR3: CASSATGTGTDTQYF. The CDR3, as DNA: TGTGCCAGCAGCGCCACCGGGACTGGCACAGATACGCAGTATTTT. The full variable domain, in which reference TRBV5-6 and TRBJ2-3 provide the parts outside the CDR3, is DAGVTQSPTHLIKTRGQQVTLRCSPKSGHDTVSWYQQALGQGPQFIFQYYEEEERQRGNFPDRFSGHQFPNYSSELNVNALLLGDSALYLCASSATGTGTDTQYFGPGTRLTVL.

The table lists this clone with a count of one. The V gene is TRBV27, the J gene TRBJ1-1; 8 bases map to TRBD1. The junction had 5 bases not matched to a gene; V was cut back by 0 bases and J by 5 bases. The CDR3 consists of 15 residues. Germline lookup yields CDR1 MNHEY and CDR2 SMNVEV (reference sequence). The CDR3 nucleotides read TGTGCCAGCAGTTTATCGGGCGGACAGGGTACTGAAGCTTTCTTT. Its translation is CASSLSGGQGTEAFF.

The DNA for the CDR3 is TGTGCCAGTAGCCTCAACTATGGCTACACCTTC. This gives the protein CASSLNYGYTF. The V call is TRBV19, the J call TRBJ1-2; D remains unclear. Looked up from germline, CDR1 is LNHDA and CDR2 is SQIVND (reference sequence). The CDR3 spans 11 residues. Trimming took off 6 bases at V and 2 bases at J, with 4 bases between the two ends.

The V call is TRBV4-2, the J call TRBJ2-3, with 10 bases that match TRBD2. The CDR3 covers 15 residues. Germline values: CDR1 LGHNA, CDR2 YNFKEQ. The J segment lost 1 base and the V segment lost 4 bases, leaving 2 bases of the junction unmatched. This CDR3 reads CASSRGTSGTDTQYF. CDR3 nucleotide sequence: TGTGCCAGCAGCCGAGGGACTAGCGGCACAGATACGCAGTATTTT.

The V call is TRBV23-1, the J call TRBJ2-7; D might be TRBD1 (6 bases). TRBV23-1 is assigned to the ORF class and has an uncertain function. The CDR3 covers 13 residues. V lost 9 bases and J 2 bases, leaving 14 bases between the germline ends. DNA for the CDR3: TGCGCCAGAAACCGGGACAAGCCCTACGAGCAGTACGTC. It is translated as CARNRDKPYEQYV.

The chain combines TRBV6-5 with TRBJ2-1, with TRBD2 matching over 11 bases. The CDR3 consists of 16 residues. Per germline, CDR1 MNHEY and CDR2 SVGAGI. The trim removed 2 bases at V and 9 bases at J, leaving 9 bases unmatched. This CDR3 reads CASSYGISGGAAEQFF. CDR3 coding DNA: TGTGCCAGCAGTTACGGAATTAGCGGGGGGGCCGCTGAGCAGTTCTTC.

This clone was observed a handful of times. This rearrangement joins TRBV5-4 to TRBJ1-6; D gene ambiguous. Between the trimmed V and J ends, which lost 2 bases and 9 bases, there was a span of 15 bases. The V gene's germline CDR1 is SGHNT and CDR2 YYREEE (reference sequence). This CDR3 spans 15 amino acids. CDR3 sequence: CASSLQVGRGSPLHF. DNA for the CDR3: TGTGCCAGCAGCTTACAAGTTGGCCGAGGTTCACCCCTCCACTTT.

CDR3 sequence (DNA): TGCGCCAGCAGCTTTGTCGGGGAAAAGACCCAGTACTTC. Its translation: CASSFVGEKTQYF. V gene TRBV5-1 combines with J gene TRBJ2-5; D may be TRBD2 (5 bases). CDR3 size: 13 residues. The germline V and J ends were trimmed by 2 bases and 6 bases, with 11 bases remaining between them. In germline, CDR1 is SGHRS, CDR2 YFSETQ.

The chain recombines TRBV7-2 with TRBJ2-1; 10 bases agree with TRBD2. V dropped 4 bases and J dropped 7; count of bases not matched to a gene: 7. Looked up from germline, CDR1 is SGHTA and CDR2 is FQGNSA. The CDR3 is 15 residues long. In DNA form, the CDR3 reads TGTGCCAGCAGCTCGGCTAGCGGGGGAATTAATGAGCAGTTCTTC. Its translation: CASSSASGGINEQFF.

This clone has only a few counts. In DNA, the CDR3 is TGTGCCAGCAGGGGACAGGGAGGTGGAAACACCATATATTTT. This gives the protein CASRGQGGGNTIYF. The gene calls are TRBV27 and TRBJ1-3, with 9 bases that match TRBD1. V lost 6 bases to trimming and J lost 3 bases; unmatched junction nucleotides: 3. The CDR3 covers 14 residues. Germline loops: CDR1 MNHEY, CDR2 SMNVEV (reference sequence).

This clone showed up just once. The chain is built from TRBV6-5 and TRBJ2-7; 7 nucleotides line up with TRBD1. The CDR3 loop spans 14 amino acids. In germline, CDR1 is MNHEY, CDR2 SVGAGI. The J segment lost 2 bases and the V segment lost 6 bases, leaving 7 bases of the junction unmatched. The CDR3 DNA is TGTGCCAGCAGCCCGGGACAGACTACCTACGAGCAGTACTTC. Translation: CASSPGQTTYEQYF.

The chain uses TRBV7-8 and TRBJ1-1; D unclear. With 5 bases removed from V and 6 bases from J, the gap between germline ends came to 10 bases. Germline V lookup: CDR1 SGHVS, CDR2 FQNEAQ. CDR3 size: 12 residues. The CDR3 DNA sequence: TGTGCCAGCAGCCCACGAATTTCTGAAGCTTTCTTT. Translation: CASSPRISEAFF.

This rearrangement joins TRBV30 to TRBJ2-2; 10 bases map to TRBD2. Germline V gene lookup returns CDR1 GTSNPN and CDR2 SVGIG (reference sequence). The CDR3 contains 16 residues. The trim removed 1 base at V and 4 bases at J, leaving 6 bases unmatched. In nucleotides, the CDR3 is TGTGCCTGGAGTGCCGGGACTAGCGCCCGCACCGGGGAGCTGTTTTTT. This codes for CAWSAGTSARTGELFF.

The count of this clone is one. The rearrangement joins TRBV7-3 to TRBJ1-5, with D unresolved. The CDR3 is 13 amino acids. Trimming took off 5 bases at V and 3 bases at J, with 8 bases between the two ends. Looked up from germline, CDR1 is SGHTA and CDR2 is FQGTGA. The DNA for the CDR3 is TGTGCCAGCAGCCGGACGGCCAATCAGCCCCAGCATTTT. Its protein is CASSRTANQPQHF.

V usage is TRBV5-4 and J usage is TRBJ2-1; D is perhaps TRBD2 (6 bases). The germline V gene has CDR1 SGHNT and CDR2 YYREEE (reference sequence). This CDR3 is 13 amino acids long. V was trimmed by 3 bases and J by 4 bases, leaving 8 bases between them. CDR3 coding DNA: TGTGCCAGCAGCTCCGGACTATACAATGAGCAGTTCTTC. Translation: CASSSGLYNEQFF. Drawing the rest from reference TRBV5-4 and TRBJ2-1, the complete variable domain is ETGVTQSPTHLIKTRGQQVTLRCSSQSGHNTVSWYQQALGQGPQFIFQYYREEENGRGNFPPRFSGLQFPNYSSELNVNALELDDSALYLCASSSGLYNEQFFGPGTRLTVL.

The CDR3 nucleotides read TGTGCCAGCAGCAAAGGGAGGACAGGGGGCGGTGAGCAGTTCTTC. It is translated as CASSKGRTGGGEQFF. This chain joins TRBV21-1 and TRBJ2-1; no DNA check was done on the table's D call, TRBD1. TRBV21-1 has pseudogene status. The CDR3 sequence is 15 residues long.

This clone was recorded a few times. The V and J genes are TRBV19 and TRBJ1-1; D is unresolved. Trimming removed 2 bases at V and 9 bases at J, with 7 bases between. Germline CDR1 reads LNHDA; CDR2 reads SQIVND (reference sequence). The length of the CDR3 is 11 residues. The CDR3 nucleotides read TGTGCCAGTAGTATACAAGTGCAAGCTTTCTTT. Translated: CASSIQVQAFF.